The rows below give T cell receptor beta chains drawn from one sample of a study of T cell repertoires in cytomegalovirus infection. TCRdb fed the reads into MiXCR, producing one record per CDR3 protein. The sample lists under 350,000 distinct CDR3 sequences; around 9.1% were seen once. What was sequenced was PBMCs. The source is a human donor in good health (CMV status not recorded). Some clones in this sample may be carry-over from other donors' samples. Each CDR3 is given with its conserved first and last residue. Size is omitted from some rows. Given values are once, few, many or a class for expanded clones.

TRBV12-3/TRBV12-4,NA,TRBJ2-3,CASSLGGISTDTQYF
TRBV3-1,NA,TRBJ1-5,CASSQDPPGQPQHF
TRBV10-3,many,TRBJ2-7,CAISDSGTGYEQYF
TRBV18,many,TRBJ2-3,CASSTSGGSDTQYF
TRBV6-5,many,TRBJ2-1,CASNPLPLAGGIDEQFF
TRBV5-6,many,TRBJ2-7,CASSLNSGYSYEQYF
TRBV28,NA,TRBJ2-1,CASSSETSGFPNEQFF
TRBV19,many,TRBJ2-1,CASSTDYLVNEQFF
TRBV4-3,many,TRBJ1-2,CASRGGLNYGYTF
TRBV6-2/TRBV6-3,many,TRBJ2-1,CASRMDRALIEQFF
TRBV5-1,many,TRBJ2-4,CASSIGTAKENIQYF
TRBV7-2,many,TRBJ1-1,CASSLLGRQAFF
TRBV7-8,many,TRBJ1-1,CASSPPAYGGTEAFF
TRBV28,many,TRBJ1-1,CASSWDSSSDVAFF
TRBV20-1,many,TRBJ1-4,CSARSASTGNIEKLFF
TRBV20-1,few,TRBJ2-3,CSARNRGAGARTDTQYF
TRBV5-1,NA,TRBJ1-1,CASSSGQGERSAFF
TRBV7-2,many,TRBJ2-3,CASSFSGGGASDTQYF
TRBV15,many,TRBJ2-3,CATSTRTGGTDTQYF
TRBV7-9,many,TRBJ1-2,CASSRDYRGNYGYTF
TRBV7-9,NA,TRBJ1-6,CASSYGEGNSPLYF
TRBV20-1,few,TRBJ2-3,CSARRVASGGAGDTQYF
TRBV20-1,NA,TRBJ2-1,CSAREMAGGKFNEQFF
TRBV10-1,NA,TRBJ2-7,CASSQQHGAYEQYF
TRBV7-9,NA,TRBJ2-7,CASSINRGGYYEQYF
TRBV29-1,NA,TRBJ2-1,CSVDFRWDEQFF
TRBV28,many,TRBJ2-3,CASSLGGLRGDTQYF
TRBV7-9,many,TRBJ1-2,CASSLLASGDYGYTF
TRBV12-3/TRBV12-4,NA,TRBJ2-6,CASSLRLLGANVLTF
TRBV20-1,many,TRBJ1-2,CSAPPTKLMGYTF
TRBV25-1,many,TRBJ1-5,CASSDTGGLGQPQHF
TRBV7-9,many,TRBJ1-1,CASSPLDVTTFF
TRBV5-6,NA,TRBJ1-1,CASSLIGQGGVNTEAFF
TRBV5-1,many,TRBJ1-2,CASSLPGGHYGYTF
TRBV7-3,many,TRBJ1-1,CASSSPLIRMNTEAFF
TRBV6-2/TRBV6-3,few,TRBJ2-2,CASSYRAPGELFF
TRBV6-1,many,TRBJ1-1,CASSPTPGPTNTEAFF